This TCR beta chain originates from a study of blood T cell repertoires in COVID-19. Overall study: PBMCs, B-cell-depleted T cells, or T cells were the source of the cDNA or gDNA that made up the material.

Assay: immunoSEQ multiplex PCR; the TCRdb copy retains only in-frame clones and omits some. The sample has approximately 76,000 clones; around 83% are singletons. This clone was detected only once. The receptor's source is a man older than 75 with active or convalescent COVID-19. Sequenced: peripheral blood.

The CDR3: CNSKTHIYEQYF. For the CDR3, the DNA is TGCAATTCGAAGACTCACATCTACGAGCAGTACTTC. This rearrangement joins TRBV1 to TRBJ2-7; TRBD2, the D gene given by the table, was not confirmed from the DNA. TRBV1 is assigned pseudogene status. CDR3 length: 12 residues.